This T cell receptor beta chain was found in a study of T cells in Graves' hyperthyroidism and ophthalmopathy. The germline CDR1 and CDR2 sequences are MNHEY and SVGEGT. This CDR3 has 15 amino acids. Trimming left V 4 bases short and J 4 bases short, with 16 bases between. Based on clinical symptoms, serum thyroxine and TRAb, thyroid ultrasound and orbital computed tomography, diagnoses were reached. Template material for amplifying TCR beta CDR3 regions consisted of RNA transcripts. TCR CDR3 underwent first-round RT-PCR with the HTBI primer set. TCRdb reprocessed the multiplex PCR reads via MiXCR and lists one record per CDR3 protein. The data show over 700,000 distinct CDR3 sequences, roughly 32% seen once.

The receptor was isolated from a woman aged 40 to 50 with Graves' hyperthyroidism. The chain uses TRBV6-2 or TRBV6-3 and TRBJ1-2, with D hard to call. Material: blood. The CDR3 bases are TGTGCCAGCAGTTCAGGCGGGGTGCCCTTCTATGGCTACACCTTC. Protein: CASSSGGVPFYGYTF.